The 32 T cell receptor beta chains presented below share a single source sample, sequenced in a study of T cells in Graves' hyperthyroidism and ophthalmopathy. Amplified TCR beta CDR3 regions derived from RNA transcripts. In the first-round RT-PCR of the TCR CDR3, the HTBI primer set was used. MiXCR, run by TCRdb on the multiplex PCR reads, gives a single entry per CDR3 protein. The data show around 500,000 distinct CDR3 sequences, with roughly 23% seen just once and about 49% held by the top ten. The sequencing sample was made of blood. The receptor source for this set is a woman in her seventies with Graves' ophthalmopathy.

The V gene is TRBV7-3, the J gene TRBJ2-1; D might be TRBD1 or TRBD2, each matching 7 bases. The CDR3 runs to 16 residues. Looked up from germline, CDR1 is SGHTA and CDR2 is FQGTGA. The V gene lost 1 base and the J gene lost 7 bases, with 17 bases spanning the gap. The CDR3 loop reads CASSLIRSQGGNEQFF. DNA for the CDR3: TGTGCCAGCAGCTTAATTAGGAGCCAGGGGGGGAATGAGCAGTTCTTC.

This clonotype came up a few times. It may be a read error: a sequence one base away is much more abundant. The conserved phenylalanine or tryptophan normally closing the CDR3 is absent here, so this likely arose from a read error. As DNA, the CDR3 is TGTGCCAGCAGCCCCGTGGGGAGCAACACTGAAGCTTTCCTT. Protein: CASSPVGSNTEAFL. The J gene is TRBJ1-1, the V gene TRBV12-3 or TRBV12-4, with D uncertain. V lost 6 bases and J lost 2, with 13 bases in between. The CDR3 has 14 residues.

In its sample, this clonotype was seen many times. The chain couples TRBV28 to TRBJ2-1, with 8 bases lining up with TRBD2. CDR1 and CDR2 (germline): MDHEN, SYDVKM. CDR3 length: 17 residues. J was trimmed by 4 bases and V by 5 bases; bases with no gene match: 13. The CDR3 sequence is CASSTRSGSRRYNEQFF. DNA for the CDR3: TGTGCCAGCAGTACCCGGAGCGGGAGTAGGAGATACAATGAGCAGTTCTTC.

This clonotype has just a few counts. The chain carries TRBV19 and TRBJ2-2; 8 bases are a match to TRBD1. Germline V lookup: CDR1 LNHDA, CDR2 SQIVND (reference sequence). This CDR3 has 16 amino acids. Trimming removed 4 bases from V and 1 base from J; junction bases left unmatched: 5. In DNA, the CDR3 is TGTGCCAGTAGTACGTCCGGGACAGGGAACACCGGGGAGCTGTTTTTT. Translation: CASSTSGTGNTGELFF.

This clonotype was picked up a small number of times. This chain connects TRBV4-3 to TRBJ2-3, with TRBD2 as a possible D gene (7 bases). The CDR3 contains 16 residues. Germline V lookup: CDR1 LGHNA, CDR2 YSLEER. Trimming cost V 0 bases and J 5 bases, with 15 bases left between them. The CDR3 nucleotides are TGCGCCAGCAGCCAAGACTGGGCGGGGGCGCGAGATACGCAGTATTTT. Encoded protein: CASSQDWAGARDTQYF.

This clonotype was seen more than once but under ten times. This chain links TRBV19 with TRBJ1-2; TRBD1 is a possible D gene (6 bases). The V gene lost 2 bases and the J gene lost 8 bases, with 15 bases spanning the gap. Germline assignment: CDR1 LNHDA and CDR2 SQIVND (reference sequence). There are 14 residues in the CDR3. This CDR3 reads CASSISRGPGGYTF. The CDR3 DNA follows: TGTGCCAGTAGTATATCCAGGGGACCTGGAGGCTACACCTTC.

This clonotype was recorded many times. This rearrangement joins TRBV29-1 to TRBJ1-2, with 7 bases matching TRBD1. The CDR3 totals 13 residues. V was clipped by 8 bases and J by 2 bases; unmatched bases: 8. From germline, CDR1 is SQVTM and CDR2 ANQGSEA. Here the CDR3 reads CSSDQTGNYGYTF. The CDR3 DNA reads as TGCAGCTCTGACCAGACAGGGAACTATGGCTACACCTTC.

This clonotype occurred many times. V gene TRBV5-1 combines with J gene TRBJ1-4; the match to TRBD1 covers 7 bases. Trimming took 1 base from V and 2 from J; bases not matched to a gene: 2. There are 15 residues in the CDR3. Germline CDR1 reads SGHRS; CDR2 reads YFSETQ. DNA for the CDR3: TGCGCCAGCAGCTTGCCGGGACAGACTAATGAAAAACTGTTTTTT. The encoded protein is CASSLPGQTNEKLFF.

This clonotype has a handful of counts. The chain is built from TRBV7-3 and TRBJ1-2, with a weak D call TRBD1 (5 bases). CDR1 is SGHTA and CDR2 is FQGTGA in the germline V gene. The CDR3 spans 11 residues. The ends were cut back, 9 bases at V and 6 bases at J, with 11 bases in the middle. CDR3 region: CASKRQNGYTF. The CDR3 DNA follows: TGTGCCAGTAAGAGACAGAATGGCTACACCTTC.

A few counts support this clonotype. The chain uses TRBV19 and TRBJ2-2; 10 bases line up with TRBD1. Trimming took 5 bases from V and 7 from J; bases not matched to a gene: 4. The length of the CDR3 is 14 residues. Germline CDR1 and CDR2: LNHDA and SQIVND (reference sequence). In DNA form, the CDR3 reads TGTGCCAGTAGTGAGACAGGGGGCATCGGGGAGCTGTTTTTT. It is translated as CASSETGGIGELFF. The full variable domain, its missing parts supplied by reference TRBV19 and TRBJ2-2, is DGGITQSPKYLFRKEGQNVTLSCEQNLNHDAMYWYRQDPGQGLRLIYYSQIVNDFQKGDIAEGYSVSREKKESFPLTVTSAQKNPTAFYLCASSETGGIGELFFGEGSRLTVL.

This clonotype was counted a few times. The gene calls are TRBV4-1 and TRBJ1-5; no clear D. The ends were cut back, 0 bases at V and 7 bases at J, with 7 bases in the middle. The germline V gene encodes CDR1 MGHRA and CDR2 YSYEKL. CDR3 length equals 13 residues. CDR3 protein: CASSQDYSQPQHF. The DNA of the CDR3 is TGCGCCAGCAGCCAAGATTATAGCCAGCCCCAGCATTTT.

The V gene is TRBV6-2 or TRBV6-3, the J gene TRBJ1-2, with no clear D. Germline-derived CDR1 and CDR2 are MNHEY and SVGEGT. The CDR3 is 10 residues long. Trimming pared 0 bases from V and 7 bases from J, leaving 0 bases between. CDR3 sequence reads: CASSYSGYTF. In DNA, the CDR3 is TGTGCCAGCAGTTACTCTGGCTACACCTTC.

This clonotype was recorded many times. The CDR3 DNA reads as TGTGCCAGCAGTCCCCCCGGGACAGGGTCAGCTGAAGCTTTCTTT. It yields the protein CASSPPGTGSAEAFF. The chain joins TRBV27 to TRBJ1-1, with 9 bases lining up with TRBD1. J was trimmed by 6 bases and V by 5 bases; bases with no gene match: 10. This CDR3 contains 15 residues. CDR1 and CDR2 (germline): MNHEY, SMNVEV (reference sequence).

The chain combines TRBV28 with TRBJ1-2; 7 bases align to TRBD1. V was clipped by 8 bases and J by 4 bases; unmatched bases: 7. There are 13 residues in the CDR3. CDR1 is MDHEN and CDR2 is SYDVKM in the germline V gene. CDR3 nucleotides: TGTGCCAGCTCAGGGGGAATTGTCTATGGCTACACCTTC. Translating gives CASSGGIVYGYTF.

The chain links TRBV4-2 to TRBJ2-7; D not resolved. The CDR3 is made up of 15 amino acids. Trimming shortened V by 1 base and J by 1 base, and 11 bases separated the two germline ends. Germline CDR1 and CDR2: LGHNA and YNFKEQ. CDR3 in DNA: TGTGCCAGCAGCCAAGTAAAGGACCGATCCTACGAGCAGTACTTC. This codes for CASSQVKDRSYEQYF.

This chain links TRBV30 with TRBJ1-1; 7 bases are shared with TRBD1. The CDR3 extends over 14 amino acids. J lost 5 bases, V lost 4 bases, and 10 bases had no gene match. Germline-derived CDR1 and CDR2 are GTSNPN and SVGIG (reference sequence). The CDR3 spells CAWTGTASWTEAFF. For the CDR3, the DNA is TGTGCCTGGACCGGGACAGCTTCGTGGACTGAAGCTTTCTTT. Full variable domain (outside the CDR3, taken from reference TRBV30 and TRBJ1-1): SQTIHQWPATLVQPVGSPLSLECTVEGTSNPNLYWYRQAAGRGLQLLFYSVGIGQISSEVPQNLSASRPQDRQFILSSKKLLLSDSGFYLCAWTGTASWTEAFFGQGTRLTVV.

This chain connects TRBV5-5 to TRBJ2-5; perhaps TRBD1 as D (5 bases). Trimming pared 4 bases from V and 5 bases from J, leaving 15 bases between. CDR3 length: 14 residues. Germline V gene sequence: CDR1 SGHKS, CDR2 YYEKEE (reference sequence). CDR3 region: CASSPRQHIETQYF. The CDR3 DNA sequence: TGTGCCAGCAGCCCCAGACAGCATATTGAGACCCAGTACTTC.

Only a few counts were recorded for this clonotype. V usage is TRBV2 and J usage is TRBJ1-5, with D tentatively TRBD1 (5 bases). V lost 3 bases and J lost 1, with 10 bases in between. The CDR3 has 15 amino acids. The germline V gene has CDR1 SNHLY and CDR2 FYNNEI. As DNA, the CDR3 is TGTGCCAGCAGTGACCAGGGTGGGAGCAATCAGCCCCAGCATTTT. As protein: CASSDQGGSNQPQHF.

In this sample, this clonotype turned up many times. The chain uses TRBV27 and TRBJ2-1; D not resolved. Trimming left V 2 bases short and J 1 base short, with 3 bases between. CDR3 size: 13 residues. Germline V CDR1 and CDR2: MNHEY, SMNVEV (reference sequence). This CDR3 reads CASSLNSYNEQFF. The CDR3 nucleotides are TGTGCCAGCAGTTTAAATTCCTACAATGAGCAGTTCTTC.

There are a few counts of this clonotype. The V gene is TRBV5-1, the J gene TRBJ2-7; tentative D call: TRBD1 (5 bases). Trimming left V 0 bases short and J 6 bases short, with 16 bases between. The CDR3 is made up of 15 amino acids. CDR1 SGHRS and CDR2 YFSETQ come from the germline V gene. The CDR3 DNA sequence: TGCGCCAGCAGCTTGGGGCTAGTCGGGCAGGGCGAGCAGTACTTC. Amino acid sequence: CASSLGLVGQGEQYF.

This clonotype was seen only a few times. The chain is built from TRBV18 and TRBJ1-1, with D possibly matching TRBD1 (5 bases). The germline V gene encodes CDR1 KGHSH and CDR2 LQKENI. Trimming cost V 3 bases and J 8 bases, with 13 bases left between them. This CDR3 comprises 13 residues. The CDR3: CASSPRQTPEAFF. The CDR3 DNA follows: TGTGCCAGCTCACCGCGACAGACACCCGAAGCTTTCTTT.

Concerning this clonotype: Possible read error: a much larger clone is one base away. V usage is TRBV11-2 and J usage is TRBJ2-7; 7 bases are a match to TRBD2. The CDR3 runs to 15 residues. Per the germline V gene, CDR1 is SGHAT and CDR2 is FQNNGV. CDR3 DNA: TGTGGCAGCAGCTTAAGGGCTAGCGGAGCCTACGAGCAGTACTTC. This translates into CGSSLRASGAYEQYF.

This clonotype was recorded many times. V and J are TRBV12-3 or TRBV12-4 and TRBJ2-1; D unresolved. V was shortened by 4 bases and J by 9 bases, with 10 bases between the two germline ends. The CDR3 has 12 residues. CDR3 loop: CASSSDSVEQFF. CDR3 DNA sequence: TGTGCCAGCAGTTCCGACTCTGTTGAGCAGTTCTTC.

The chain is built from TRBV12-3 or TRBV12-4 and TRBJ2-2, with 7 nucleotides matching TRBD2. CDR3 length equals 16 residues. Trimming at V came to 6 bases and at J to 2 bases, leaving 9 bases not matched to a gene. The CDR3: CASSPPGLPNTGELFF. Here the CDR3 DNA reads TGTGCCAGCAGCCCCCCGGGACTACCAAACACCGGGGAGCTGTTTTTT.

This clonotype has only a few counts. The chain recombines TRBV20-1 with TRBJ1-1; 10 positions match TRBD1. Germline CDR1 and CDR2: DFQATT and SNEGSKA (reference sequence). V shed 5 bases and J 0 bases; nucleotides not matched to a gene: 9. This CDR3 is built from 16 residues. CDR3 region: CSAGGGTGALNTEAFF. For the CDR3, the DNA is TGCAGTGCTGGGGGTGGGACAGGGGCTCTGAACACTGAAGCTTTCTTT.

With respect to this clonotype: A single base separates this from a much larger clone, so it may be a read error. The chain has TRBV7-2 and TRBJ2-7, with 11 bases lining up with TRBD1. Looked up from germline, CDR1 is SGHTA and CDR2 is FQGNSA. The V and J ends lost 4 bases and 0 bases, in that order; junction bases with no gene match: 2. This CDR3 has 15 amino acids. The CDR3 sequence is CASSWGQGVSYEQYF. CDR3 DNA: TGTGCCAGCAGCTGGGGACAGGGGGTCTCCTACGAGCAGTACTTC.

This clonotype was seen a few times. The genes are TRBV12-3 or TRBV12-4 and TRBJ2-3, with D perhaps matching TRBD2 (6 bases). Trimming stripped 3 bases from V and 1 base from J, with 11 bases between. The length of the CDR3 is 15 residues. DNA of the CDR3: TGTGCCAGCAGTTTCGTTAGCGGAGGCACAGATACGCAGTATTTT. Amino acids: CASSFVSGGTDTQYF.

This clonotype showed up just once. This may arise from a read error, as a much more abundant clone is one base away. The rearrangement links TRBV27 to TRBJ2-1; 10 nucleotides align to TRBD1. The CDR3 covers 17 residues. J was trimmed by 8 bases and V by 5 bases; bases with no gene match: 15. Germline V CDR1 and CDR2: MNHEY, SMNVEV (reference sequence). The CDR3 is CASSPRQGAPLIDEQFF. DNA for the CDR3: TGTGCCAGCAGTCCCCGACAGGGGGCACCTCTGATCGATGAGCAGTTCTTC.

The V and J genes are TRBV10-3 and TRBJ2-6, with D unresolved. Germline V gene sequence: CDR1 ENHRY, CDR2 SYGVKD. V lost 10 bases and J 4 bases, leaving 11 bases between the germline ends. This CDR3 comprises 13 residues. The DNA of the CDR3 is TGTGCCACTGCGTCGTCCGGGGCCAACGTCCTGACTTTC. The encoded protein is CATASSGANVLTF.

This clonotype showed up just a few times. V gene TRBV10-3 combines with J gene TRBJ2-1; TRBD2 agrees at 7 bases. This CDR3 spans 14 amino acids. CDR1 is ENHRY, CDR2 SYGVKD, per germline. Trimming at V came to 6 bases and at J to 4 bases, leaving 6 bases not matched to a gene. CDR3: CAIRGEGLYNEQFF. The CDR3 DNA is TGTGCCATCAGGGGGGAGGGACTATACAATGAGCAGTTCTTC.

The V gene is TRBV19, the J gene TRBJ1-2; TRBD1 matches at 8 bases. J gave up 8 bases and V 5 bases, and 7 bases lay outside the gene matches. The CDR3 consists of 13 residues. Germline V gene lookup returns CDR1 LNHDA and CDR2 SQIVND (reference sequence). The CDR3 reads CASSAGQGLGYTF. The CDR3 DNA reads TGTGCCAGTAGTGCTGGACAGGGCCTAGGCTACACCTTC. The whole variable domain, remainder taken from reference TRBV19 and TRBJ1-2, is DGGITQSPKYLFRKEGQNVTLSCEQNLNHDAMYWYRQDPGQGLRLIYYSQIVNDFQKGDIAEGYSVSREKKESFPLTVTSAQKNPTAFYLCASSAGQGLGYTFGSGTRLTVV.

On this clonotype: A much larger clone lies one base from this, so it may be a read error. V gene TRBV12-3 or TRBV12-4 combines with J gene TRBJ1-2; 7 nucleotides line up with TRBD1. Germline trimming cut 4 bases from V and 0 bases from J; bases unmatched to any gene: 2. The CDR3 contains 14 residues. Written as DNA, the CDR3 is TGTGCCAGCAGTTGGGACAGAGCTAACTATGGCTACACCTTC. Its protein is CASSWDRANYGYTF.